These T cell receptor beta chains were read from a single sample in a study of cytomegalovirus exposure and HLA in healthy donors. Profiled with immunoSEQ multiplex PCR; TCRdb holds only in-frame clones, not every one. The data contain about 65,000 clones, approximately 78% of them singletons. The material sequenced was PBMCs. All receptors derive from a girl aged 10 to 17 in good health and CMV-seropositive. CDR3s include the opening cysteine and the closing phenylalanine or tryptophan. D genes are given only for firm matches. The size field is filled for only some rows; it gives once, few, many or a size class.

V gene: TRBV5-6; D gene: -; clone size: -; J gene: TRBJ2-7; CDR3 DNA: TGTGCCAGCAGCTTGGGGGGGGACAGCTACGAGCAGTACTTC; CDR3 protein: CASSLGGDSYEQYF
V gene: TRBV7-9; D gene: -; clone size: few; J gene: TRBJ1-4; CDR3 DNA: TGTGCCAGCAGCTTACTAGAGGCGGTTGCTAATGAAAAACTGTTTTTT; CDR3 protein: CASSLLEAVANEKLFF
V gene: TRBV30; D gene: -; clone size: -; J gene: TRBJ2-3; CDR3 DNA: TGTGCCTGGAGTCCGGGGAGCACAGATACGCAGTATTTT; CDR3 protein: CAWSPGSTDTQYF
V gene: TRBV25-1; D gene: -; clone size: -; J gene: TRBJ1-1; CDR3 DNA: TGTGCCAGCAGTGTGGATCATGGGCCTTACACTGAAGCTTTCTTT; CDR3 protein: CASSVDHGPYTEAFF
V gene: TRBV7-9; D gene: -; clone size: medium-sized; J gene: TRBJ2-7; CDR3 DNA: TGTGCCAGCAGCTTAGATCTGTTTTCCTACGAGCAGTACTTC; CDR3 protein: CASSLDLFSYEQYF
V gene: TRBV7-6; D gene: TRBD2; clone size: -; J gene: TRBJ2-3; CDR3 DNA: TGTGCCAGCAGCTTAGTTTCCCTAGCGGGGGGGCCTAGTCCCGCCGATACGCAGTATTTT; CDR3 protein: CASSLVSLAGGPSPADTQYF
V gene: TRBV7-2; D gene: TRBD2; clone size: -; J gene: TRBJ2-1; CDR3 DNA: TGTGCCAGCAGTTCCAGACGTAGCGGGGGCGATGAGCAGTTCTTC; CDR3 protein: CASSSRRSGGDEQFF
V gene: TRBV5-1; D gene: -; clone size: few; J gene: TRBJ1-1; CDR3 DNA: TGCGCCAGCAGCTTTCAGGGGCTATCGACTGAAGCTTTCTTT; CDR3 protein: CASSFQGLSTEAFF
V gene: TRBV4-1; D gene: -; clone size: -; J gene: TRBJ1-3; CDR3 DNA: TGCGCCAGCAGCCGCGGACAGGGAAACACCATATATTTT; CDR3 protein: CASSRGQGNTIYF
V gene: TRBV7-2; D gene: TRBD1; clone size: -; J gene: TRBJ1-6; CDR3 DNA: TGTGCCAGCAGCATTTCCGGGACAGGGCGGTCACCCCTCCACTTT; CDR3 protein: CASSISGTGRSPLHF
V gene: TRBV5-6; D gene: -; clone size: -; J gene: TRBJ2-7; CDR3 DNA: TGTGCCAGCAGCCTAGACAGGACAGAACCCTACGAGCAGTACTTC; CDR3 protein: CASSLDRTEPYEQYF
V gene: TRBV25-1; D gene: TRBD1; clone size: -; J gene: TRBJ1-1; CDR3 DNA: TGTGCCAGCAGTGCAATCCAGGGGGCGGACACTGAAGCTTTCTTT; CDR3 protein: CASSAIQGADTEAFF
V gene: TRBV10-2; D gene: TRBD2; clone size: -; J gene: TRBJ2-3; CDR3 DNA: TGCGCCATCAAAAGGGACCCTAGCGGAAAAACAGATACGCAGTATTTT; CDR3 protein: CAIKRDPSGKTDTQYF
V gene: TRBV5-6; D gene: TRBD1; clone size: -; J gene: TRBJ1-3; CDR3 DNA: TGTGCCAGCAGCCCGGACAGGGCTGGAAACACCATATATTTT; CDR3 protein: CASSPDRAGNTIYF
V gene: TRBV2; D gene: -; clone size: once; J gene: TRBJ2-7; CDR3 DNA: TGTGCCAGCAGTGTCCGGGAGAGCTCCTACGAGCAGTACTTC; CDR3 protein: CASSVRESSYEQYF
V gene: TRBV5-4; D gene: TRBD1; clone size: -; J gene: TRBJ2-7; CDR3 DNA: TGTGCCAGCAGCAAACCCCTAGACAGGGAAGGTCCCTACGAGCAGTACTTC; CDR3 protein: CASSKPLDREGPYEQYF
V gene: TRBV5-1; D gene: TRBD2; clone size: -; J gene: TRBJ2-1; CDR3 DNA: TGCGCCAGCAGCTTGAATGGGGTAGCGGGGTACAATGAGCAGTTCTTC; CDR3 protein: CASSLNGVAGYNEQFF
V gene: TRBV5-6; D gene: -; clone size: few; J gene: TRBJ2-3; CDR3 DNA: TGTGCCAGCAGCCCCCTCGCAGGCACAGATACGCAGTATTTT; CDR3 protein: CASSPLAGTDTQYF
V gene: TRBV27; D gene: -; clone size: -; J gene: TRBJ1-5; CDR3 DNA: TGTGCCAGCAGGTCGACAGCTTATAGCAATCAGCCCCAGCATTTT; CDR3 protein: CASRSTAYSNQPQHF
V gene: TRBV6-5; D gene: TRBD1; clone size: -; J gene: TRBJ2-7; CDR3 DNA: TGTGCCAGCAGTTGGTGGACAGGGACAAACTACGAGCAGTACTTC; CDR3 protein: CASSWWTGTNYEQYF
V gene: TRBV4-1; D gene: -; clone size: once; J gene: TRBJ1-2; CDR3 DNA: TGCGCCAGCAGCCAAGGTCTCGATGGAGTATATGGCTACACCTTC; CDR3 protein: CASSQGLDGVYGYTF
V gene: TRBV4-3; D gene: TRBD2; clone size: -; J gene: TRBJ2-1; CDR3 DNA: TGCGCCAGCAGCCAAGATCGTCTAGCGGGAGATCCGAGGGCCAATGAGCAGTTCTTC; CDR3 protein: CASSQDRLAGDPRANEQFF
V gene: TRBV5-6; D gene: TRBD1; clone size: few; J gene: TRBJ2-5; CDR3 DNA: TGTGCCAGCAGCTCACAGGGGGTCCAAGAGACCCAGTACTTC; CDR3 protein: CASSSQGVQETQYF
V gene: TRBV7-2; D gene: TRBD2; clone size: once; J gene: TRBJ2-1; CDR3 DNA: TGTGCCAGCAGCTTAGCTGGGGCAAAGACTAGCGGGAGGGGGTACAATGAGCAGTTCTTC; CDR3 protein: CASSLAGAKTSGRGYNEQFF
V gene: TRBV6-5; D gene: TRBD2; clone size: -; J gene: TRBJ2-1; CDR3 DNA: TGTGCCAGCAGTTACAGCCGGGGGGGGCCTGAGCAGTTCTTC; CDR3 protein: CASSYSRGGPEQFF
V gene: TRBV30; D gene: -; clone size: -; J gene: TRBJ1-5; CDR3 DNA: TGTGCCTGGAGTATCGGACAGCATCAGCCCCAGCATTTT; CDR3 protein: CAWSIGQHQPQHF
V gene: TRBV27; D gene: TRBD2; clone size: -; J gene: TRBJ2-1; CDR3 DNA: TGTGCCAGCAGTTGGACTAGCGGGGGGTACAATGAGCAGTTCTTC; CDR3 protein: CASSWTSGGYNEQFF
V gene: TRBV19; D gene: -; clone size: -; J gene: TRBJ2-7; CDR3 DNA: TGTGCCAGTAGTTCTGCCTACGAGCAGTACTTC; CDR3 protein: CASSSAYEQYF
V gene: TRBV7-6; D gene: TRBD2; clone size: -; J gene: TRBJ2-6; CDR3 DNA: TGTGCCAGCAGCTTAGTCCTCTCGGGACGGGAGGGCCTCTCTGGGGCCAACGTCCTGACTTTC; CDR3 protein: CASSLVLSGREGLSGANVLTF
V gene: TRBV19; D gene: -; clone size: few; J gene: TRBJ1-1; CDR3 DNA: TGTGCCAGTAAAGATCTACCGCGGGTGAACACTGAAGCTTTCTTT; CDR3 protein: CASKDLPRVNTEAFF
V gene: TRBV5-6; D gene: TRBD1; clone size: few; J gene: TRBJ1-5; CDR3 DNA: TGTGCCAGCAGCCGCACAGGGGGTAATGAGCCCCAGCATTTT; CDR3 protein: CASSRTGGNEPQHF
V gene: TRBV10-3; D gene: TRBD1; clone size: -; J gene: TRBJ2-5; CDR3 DNA: TGTGCCACCAGGACAGGGCTCAGTAGTCAAGAGACCCAGTACTTC; CDR3 protein: CATRTGLSSQETQYF
V gene: TRBV29-1; D gene: TRBD1; clone size: -; J gene: TRBJ1-2; CDR3 DNA: TGCAGCGTTGAAGATTGGGGACAGGGAAGGCATACCTATGGCTACACCTTC; CDR3 protein: CSVEDWGQGRHTYGYTF
V gene: TRBV4-1; D gene: -; clone size: -; J gene: TRBJ1-5; CDR3 DNA: TGCGCCAGCAGCCAAGGGCCATCTCGGGGAGGCGATCAGCCCCAGCATTTT; CDR3 protein: CASSQGPSRGGDQPQHF
V gene: TRBV7-9; D gene: TRBD2; clone size: -; J gene: TRBJ2-7; CDR3 DNA: TGTGCCAGCAGCTTAGGGGCGGGAGGAGACGAGCAGTACTTC; CDR3 protein: CASSLGAGGDEQYF
V gene: TRBV6-1; D gene: -; clone size: -; J gene: TRBJ1-4; CDR3 DNA: TGTGCCAGCAGTGTCTGGGCAGAGGAAAAACTGTTTTTT; CDR3 protein: CASSVWAEEKLFF
V gene: TRBV30; D gene: TRBD2; clone size: -; J gene: TRBJ2-7; CDR3 DNA: TGTGCTTATATGGGGGGGACCCAATTCTCCTACGAGCAGTACTTC; CDR3 protein: CAYMGGTQFSYEQYF
V gene: TRBV5-1; D gene: -; clone size: -; J gene: TRBJ2-2; CDR3 DNA: TGCGCCAGCAGCTGGGGGGACAGCCAAACCGGGGAGCTGTTTTTT; CDR3 protein: CASSWGDSQTGELFF
V gene: TRBV28; D gene: -; clone size: -; J gene: TRBJ1-5; CDR3 DNA: TGTGCCAGCAGTTTGGCCGCCGGGGGGAATCAGCCCCAGCATTTT; CDR3 protein: CASSLAAGGNQPQHF
V gene: TRBV2; D gene: -; clone size: -; J gene: TRBJ1-1; CDR3 DNA: TGTGCCAGCTTCACAGAAAACACTGAAGCTTTCTTT; CDR3 protein: CASFTENTEAFF
V gene: TRBV30; D gene: TRBD1; clone size: -; J gene: TRBJ1-6; CDR3 DNA: TGTGCCCAGACAGGGGGCGCCTCGAGTTCACCCCTCCACTTT; CDR3 protein: CAQTGGASSSPLHF
V gene: TRBV4-1; D gene: -; clone size: once; J gene: TRBJ1-1; CDR3 DNA: TGCGCCAGCAGCCAAGAGCGGGGTCCCGCGGCCACTGAAGCTTTCTTT; CDR3 protein: CASSQERGPAATEAFF
V gene: TRBV28; D gene: TRBD1; clone size: -; J gene: TRBJ1-5; CDR3 DNA: TGTGCCAGCAGTTCCACAACGGACAGGGTGGGTCAGCCCCAGCATTTT; CDR3 protein: CASSSTTDRVGQPQHF